These 26 T cell receptor beta chains came from one sample sequenced in a study of T cells in Graves' hyperthyroidism and ophthalmopathy. Regions amplified from RNA transcripts were the TCR beta CDR3 regions. First-round RT-PCR of the TCR CDR3 relied on the HTBI primer set. Each CDR3 protein gets one entry after TCRdb re-called the multiplex PCR reads with MiXCR. This table has nearly 750,000 distinct CDR3 sequences, about a third appearing once. Sequencing used blood. Every receptor here comes from a woman in her thirties or forties with Graves' hyperthyroidism.

The sample holds many counts of this clonotype. The V and J genes are TRBV10-3 and TRBJ1-2; maybe TRBD1 (6 bases). Germline-derived CDR1 and CDR2 are ENHRY and SYGVKD. Trimming pared 6 bases from V and 6 bases from J, leaving 17 bases between. There are 14 residues in the CDR3. Here the CDR3 DNA reads TGTGCCATCAGCCTCCCCGACAGGACAAATGGCTACACCTTC. It encodes CAISLPDRTNGYTF.

The chain is built from TRBV28 and TRBJ2-5, with D hard to call. The CDR3 sequence is 14 residues long. Trimming took 5 bases from V and 5 from J, leaving 15 bases between them. CDR1 is MDHEN, CDR2 SYDVKM, per germline. The chain's CDR3 is CASSPPIGWETQYF. For the CDR3, the DNA is TGTGCCAGCAGTCCCCCCATCGGGTGGGAGACCCAGTACTTC.

Concerning this clonotype: The junction does not match germline at one end; this may be a read error. V gene TRBV5-1 combines with J gene TRBJ1-5; D not certain. The germline V gene has CDR1 SGHRS and CDR2 YFSETQ. This CDR3 is 13 amino acids long. CDR3 loop: CASSSTPYQPQRF. The CDR3 nucleotides read TGCGCCAGCAGCTCGACTCCATATCAGCCCCAGCGTTTT.

This chain connects TRBV15 to TRBJ2-7; D is tentatively TRBD1 or TRBD2 (5 bases each). Germline V gene data show CDR1 as LNHNV and CDR2 as YYDKDF (reference sequence). V was clipped by 3 bases and J by 0 bases, with 21 bases between them. The CDR3 extends over 18 amino acids. The chain's CDR3 is CATSSARDGLVFSYEQYF. CDR3 nucleotides: TGTGCCACCAGCAGTGCCCGGGACGGCCTCGTTTTCTCCTACGAGCAGTACTTC.

CDR3: CASSLGVFGGYTF. In DNA form, the CDR3 reads TGTGCCAGCAGCTTGGGGGTTTTTGGTGGCTACACCTTC. The rearrangement links TRBV7-2 to TRBJ1-2; D might be TRBD1 (5 bases). This CDR3 is built from 13 residues. Trimming shortened V by 3 bases and J by 7 bases, and 12 bases separated the two germline ends. Per the germline V gene, CDR1 is SGHTA and CDR2 is FQGNSA.

This chain joins TRBV6-5 and TRBJ2-7, with 7 bases aligning to TRBD1. The CDR3 has 16 amino acids. Germline CDR1 is MNHEY and CDR2 is SVGAGI. The junction had 11 bases not matched to a gene; V was cut back by 6 bases and J by 0 bases. The CDR3 DNA sequence: TGTGCCAGCAGATCGATGAGGGACAGCAGCTCCTACGAGCAGTACTTC. Residues: CASRSMRDSSSYEQYF.

The table lists this clonotype with a few counts. The chain's CDR3 is CASSPLRLLSGSGNTIYF. The CDR3 coding sequence is TGTGCCAGCAGTCCACTAAGGCTCCTGTCGGGTTCGGGAAACACCATATATTTT. This chain links TRBV12-3 or TRBV12-4 with TRBJ1-3; D call uncertain. The CDR3 totals 18 residues. The V gene lost 5 bases and the J gene lost 4 bases, with 24 bases spanning the gap.

The chain combines TRBV7-2 with TRBJ2-1; D uncertain. V was pared by 1 base and J by 10 bases, with 14 bases between. CDR1 SGHTA and CDR2 FQGNSA come from the germline V gene. The CDR3 length is 14 residues. The CDR3: CASSLEALGGEQFF. The CDR3 coding sequence is TGTGCCAGCAGCTTAGAAGCCCTTGGTGGGGAGCAGTTCTTC.

This clonotype was observed many times. The V gene is TRBV29-1, the J gene TRBJ1-1, with D maybe TRBD1 (5 bases). CDR1 SQVTM and CDR2 ANQGSEA come from the germline V gene. This CDR3 comprises 16 residues. Trimming removed 1 base at V and 0 bases at J, with 15 bases between. CDR3 sequence (DNA): TGCAGCGTTGAAGGAGAACGGGGGATCATGAACACTGAAGCTTTCTTT. Protein product: CSVEGERGIMNTEAFF.

The chain employs TRBV4-1 and TRBJ2-5, with D perhaps matching TRBD1 or TRBD2 (5 bases each). The CDR3 extends over 14 amino acids. Germline lookup yields CDR1 MGHRA and CDR2 YSYEKL. V was pared by 0 bases and J by 5 bases, with 10 bases between. CDR3 nucleotide sequence: TGCGCCAGCAGCCAAGATCCCGGGACGGAGACCCAGTACTTC. It yields the protein CASSQDPGTETQYF.

As for this clonotype: Relative to the germline gene, one junction end is altered; a read error may explain this. The V and J genes are TRBV7-7 and TRBJ1-1; D is unclear. Germline V lookup: CDR1 SSHAT, CDR2 FNYEAQ (reference sequence). The CDR3 totals 14 residues. The CDR3 DNA reads TGTGCTAGCAGCTTAGGTCACGACGGGCCTGAAGCTTTCTTT. The encoded protein is CASSLGHDGPEAFF.

This clonotype showed up many times. V and J are TRBV7-8 and TRBJ1-5; tentatively, D is TRBD1 (5 bases). The germline CDR1 and CDR2 sequences are SGHVS and FQNEAQ. V was pared by 2 bases and J by 10 bases, with 15 bases between. CDR3 length: 14 residues. In DNA, the CDR3 is TGTGCCAGCAGCTTACTAGGGGAGGTAGGTCCCCAGCATTTT. Its translation: CASSLLGEVGPQHF.

The chain carries TRBV3-1 and TRBJ2-7; 10 positions match TRBD1. Germline V gives CDR1 LGHDT, CDR2 YNNKEL (reference sequence). The V segment lost 4 bases and the J segment 10 bases; nucleotides outside the gene matches: 13. This CDR3 has 15 amino acids. The CDR3 spells CASSLGAGTGDVQYF. Here the CDR3 DNA reads TGTGCCAGCAGCCTTGGGGCCGGGACAGGGGATGTACAGTACTTC.

The chain couples TRBV3-1 to TRBJ1-1; no firm D call. Germline CDR1 and CDR2: LGHDT and YNNKEL (reference sequence). Trimming left V 0 bases short and J 7 bases short, with 12 bases between. This CDR3 spans 14 amino acids. CDR3 DNA sequence: TGTGCCAGCAGCCAAGATCGGATTCGGGTTGAAGCTTTCTTT. Translating gives CASSQDRIRVEAFF.

The sample holds one count of this clonotype. A much larger clone sits a single nucleotide away, making a read error possible. V is TRBV5-1 and J is TRBJ1-2; D gene ambiguous. The germline V gene has CDR1 SGHRS and CDR2 YFSETQ. V dropped 4 bases and J dropped 7 bases, with 23 bases sitting between them. The CDR3 has 16 amino acids. The CDR3 loop reads CASSQGLIGHKAGYTF. The CDR3 bases are TGCGCCAGCAGCCAAGGTCTAATAGGGCATAAGGCTGGCTACACCTTC.

This clonotype occurred once. This chain connects TRBV7-8 to TRBJ1-5; TRBD1 matches 8 bases. This CDR3 comprises 15 residues. Looked up from germline, CDR1 is SGHVS and CDR2 is FQNEAQ. V was pared by 5 bases and J by 4 bases, with 7 bases of the junction left unmatched. Written as DNA, the CDR3 is TGTGCCAGCAGCCTACAGGGGGGAGTGAATCAGCCCCAGCATTTT. This sequence encodes CASSLQGGVNQPQHF.

Only a few counts were recorded for this clonotype. The chain uses TRBV20-1 and TRBJ1-3; D not certain. The CDR3 runs to 15 residues. Trimming pared 3 bases from V and 0 bases from J, leaving 12 bases between. Germline CDR1 reads DFQATT; CDR2 reads SNEGSKA (reference sequence). CDR3 nucleotide sequence: TGCAGTGCTAGTCTCAGGTCGAGCTCTGGAAACACCATATATTTT. The encoded protein is CSASLRSSSGNTIYF.

This clonotype showed up just a few times. V and J are TRBV28 and TRBJ1-4; D is unclear. Germline CDR1 reads MDHEN; CDR2 reads SYDVKM. V was trimmed by 4 bases and J by 0 bases, leaving 15 bases between them. The CDR3 spans 17 residues. The CDR3 DNA sequence: TGTGCCAGCAGTTACTCGGCAGCTCGCGCAACTAATGAAAAACTGTTTTTT. Translation: CASSYSAARATNEKLFF.

The chain joins TRBV5-1 to TRBJ1-2; perhaps TRBD1 as D (6 bases). The V end lost 5 bases, the J end lost 9 bases, and 23 bases lay between the germline ends. CDR1 and CDR2 from the germline V gene are SGHRS and YFSETQ. The CDR3 loop spans 15 amino acids. The chain's CDR3 is CASRLRDTFLYCYTF. CDR3 nucleotides: TGCGCCAGCAGGTTACGGGACACATTCCTATATTGCTACACCTTC. Full variable domain (rest looked up from reference TRBV5-1 and TRBJ1-2): KAGVTQTPRYLIKTRGQQVTLSCSPISGHRSVSWYQQTPGQGLQFLFEYFSETQRNKGNFPGRFSGRQFSNSRSEMNVSTLELGDSALYLCASRLRDTFLYCYTFGSGTRLTVV.

This clonotype has a handful of counts. This chain links TRBV9 with TRBJ1-1; weak D call: TRBD1 (5 bases). Deletions cut 0 bases from V and 6 bases from J, with 12 bases between. Looked up from germline, CDR1 is SGDLS and CDR2 is YYNGEE. CDR3 size: 14 residues. CDR3 nucleotides: TGTGCCAGCAGCGTAGTAAGGGGATCGGCTGAAGCTTTCTTT. Translation: CASSVVRGSAEAFF.

This chain uses TRBV12-3 or TRBV12-4 with TRBJ1-1; perhaps TRBD1 as D (5 bases). Deletions cut 3 bases from V and 5 bases from J, with 22 bases between. This CDR3 is 17 amino acids long. The CDR3, as DNA: TGTGCCAGCAGTTTTGTCTTCCCGGACACCCGAGGAACTGAAGCTTTCTTT. Amino acid sequence: CASSFVFPDTRGTEAFF.

This clonotype was seen only once. The J gene is TRBJ2-1, the V gene TRBV7-9; TRBD1 agrees at 10 bases. V lost 5 bases, J lost 6 bases, and 10 bases stayed unmatched. CDR1 is SEHNR, CDR2 FQNEAQ, per germline (reference sequence). The CDR3 consists of 16 residues. The CDR3 DNA is TGTGCCAGCAGCCATCCAGATGGGACAGGGGCCAATGAGCAGTTCTTC. This sequence encodes CASSHPDGTGANEQFF.

Ten or more counts support this clonotype. The rearrangement uses TRBV20-1 and TRBJ1-1, with 7 positions matching TRBD1. There are 13 residues in the CDR3. Germline CDR1 reads DFQATT; CDR2 reads SNEGSKA (reference sequence). Trimming took 5 bases from V and 3 from J; bases not matched to a gene: 6. The CDR3 DNA follows: TGCAGTGCTGGCGGGACAGCTTACACTGAAGCTTTCTTT. Amino acids: CSAGGTAYTEAFF.

This clonotype was seen ten or more times. V is TRBV20-1 and J is TRBJ1-6; 10 nucleotides line up with TRBD1. CDR3 length: 18 amino acids. Germline V CDR1 and CDR2: DFQATT, SNEGSKA (reference sequence). The J segment lost 6 bases and the V segment lost 0 bases, leaving 11 bases of the junction unmatched. The CDR3 DNA reads as TGCAGTGCTAGAGACCCGGTGGGACAGGGGCGGCTTAATTCACCCCTCCACTTT. This encodes CSARDPVGQGRLNSPLHF.

This clonotype showed up just a few times. CDR3 in DNA: TGTGCCAGCACCCTACAGGGGGCAAGAGAGACCCAGTACTTC. Amino acid sequence: CASTLQGARETQYF. The chain carries TRBV7-2 and TRBJ2-5; 9 bases are a match to TRBD1. CDR3 length: 14 residues. After removal of 7 bases from V and 4 bases from J, the junction contained 7 bases not matched to a gene. Germline lookup yields CDR1 SGHTA and CDR2 FQGNSA. The variable domain in full, completed from reference TRBV7-2 and TRBJ2-5, reads GAGVSQSPSNKVTEKGKDVELRCDPISGHTALYWYRQSLGQGLEFLIYFQGNSAPDKSGLPSDRFSAERTGGSVSTLTIQRTQQEDSAVYLCASTLQGARETQYFGPGTRLLVL.

There are a few counts of this clonotype. This chain connects TRBV6-5 to TRBJ2-7; D gene uncertain. CDR1 and CDR2 (germline): MNHEY, SVGAGI. Trimming shortened V by 5 bases and J by 2 bases, and 16 bases separated the two germline ends. The CDR3 consists of 15 residues. In DNA, the CDR3 is TGTGCCAGCAGTCCCCGGATGGCAGCGACCTACGAGCAGTACTTC. It specifies CASSPRMAATYEQYF.